These T cell receptor beta chains were read from a single sample in a study of shared clonotypes between healthy human individuals. Only in-frame clones appear in the TCRdb table, and some are missing; sequencing was by immunoSEQ multiplex PCR. The table has 1.5 million to 2.5 million clones, about 95% seen once. Sequenced sample: naive CD8+ T cells sorted from blood. The receptors shown here come from a man aged 18 to 29 in good health. The CDR3 runs from the conserved cysteine through the conserved F or W. Fields, in order: J gene, CDR3 length, V gene, clone size, D gene, CDR3 DNA, CDR3 protein. The D gene is left open where the match is weak. Not all rows give a size; the values are once, few, many and, for expanded clones, a class.

J gene: TRBJ2-1; CDR3 length: 13; V gene: TRBV5-6; clone size: once; D gene: NA; CDR3 DNA: TGTGCCAGCACCCCTCGCGGCTTCCCAGAGCAGTTCTTC; CDR3 protein: CASTPRGFPEQFF
J gene: TRBJ2-3; CDR3 length: 17; V gene: TRBV9; clone size: NA; D gene: TRBD2; CDR3 DNA: TGTGCCAGCAGCCTCGGTTTCGCGGGAGGGACAACAGATACGCAGTATTTT; CDR3 protein: CASSLGFAGGTTDTQYF
J gene: TRBJ2-7; CDR3 length: 15; V gene: TRBV5-4; clone size: NA; D gene: TRBD1; CDR3 DNA: TGTGCCAGCAGCTTGGGACAGGGGAACTCCTACGAGCAGTACTTC; CDR3 protein: CASSLGQGNSYEQYF
J gene: TRBJ1-1; CDR3 length: 12; V gene: TRBV30; clone size: NA; D gene: NA; CDR3 DNA: TGTGCCTGTATGGACGGGAACACTGAAGCTTTCTTT; CDR3 protein: CACMDGNTEAFF
J gene: TRBJ2-1; CDR3 length: 17; V gene: TRBV9; clone size: NA; D gene: NA; CDR3 DNA: TGTGCCAGCAGCGTAGTCGGGGGACGAAGCTCCTACAATGAGCAGTTCTTC; CDR3 protein: CASSVVGGRSSYNEQFF
J gene: TRBJ2-7; CDR3 length: 13; V gene: TRBV29-1; clone size: NA; D gene: NA; CDR3 DNA: TGCAGCGTCTACGGGGGTCATAGGCACGAGCAGTACTTC; CDR3 protein: CSVYGGHRHEQYF
J gene: TRBJ2-1; CDR3 length: 13; V gene: TRBV30; clone size: NA; D gene: NA; CDR3 DNA: TGTGCCTGGAGTGTAGACGATGGCAATGAGCAGTTCTTC; CDR3 protein: CAWSVDDGNEQFF
J gene: TRBJ2-7; CDR3 length: 13; V gene: TRBV6-1; clone size: NA; D gene: NA; CDR3 DNA: TGTGCCAGCAGCGAGGGCATAACCTACGAGCAGTACTTC; CDR3 protein: CASSEGITYEQYF
J gene: TRBJ2-5; CDR3 length: 15; V gene: TRBV4-1; clone size: NA; D gene: NA; CDR3 DNA: TGCGCCAGCAGCCAAGTTGTCTCGGAAAGAGAGACCCAGTACTTC; CDR3 protein: CASSQVVSERETQYF
J gene: TRBJ2-5; CDR3 length: 17; V gene: TRBV9; clone size: once; D gene: TRBD2; CDR3 DNA: TGTGCCAGCAGCCCCGAGGTCATAGCGGGAGGAAGAACGACCCAGTACTTC; CDR3 protein: CASSPEVIAGGRTTQYF
J gene: TRBJ1-5; CDR3 length: 14; V gene: TRBV10-3; clone size: NA; D gene: NA; CDR3 DNA: TGTGCCATCAGTGAGGCACAGGGCAATCAGCCCCAGCATTTT; CDR3 protein: CAISEAQGNQPQHF
J gene: TRBJ2-7; CDR3 length: 17; V gene: TRBV28; clone size: NA; D gene: NA; CDR3 DNA: TGTGCCAGCAGTTTCGGACTAACGGCGGGGGCAAATTACGAGCAGTACTTC; CDR3 protein: CASSFGLTAGANYEQYF
J gene: TRBJ1-1; CDR3 length: 13; V gene: TRBV7-8; clone size: NA; D gene: TRBD1; CDR3 DNA: TGTGCCAGCAGCACTCGACAGGGACCTGAAGCTTTCTTT; CDR3 protein: CASSTRQGPEAFF
J gene: TRBJ2-5; CDR3 length: 13; V gene: TRBV30; clone size: NA; D gene: NA; CDR3 DNA: TGTGCCTGGAGTGAGGGCAGCCAAGAGACCCAGTACTTC; CDR3 protein: CAWSEGSQETQYF
J gene: TRBJ1-3; CDR3 length: 16; V gene: TRBV12-2; clone size: NA; D gene: NA; CDR3 DNA: TGTGCAAGTCGCTCTCGAAGAGGACCATCTGGAAACACCATATATTTT; CDR3 protein: CASRSRRGPSGNTIYF
J gene: TRBJ2-7; CDR3 length: 14; V gene: TRBV10-3; clone size: NA; D gene: TRBD1; CDR3 DNA: TGTGCCATCAGTGAGGTTAAGGGGGCCGACGAGCAGTACTTC; CDR3 protein: CAISEVKGADEQYF
J gene: TRBJ1-1; CDR3 length: 14; V gene: TRBV2; clone size: NA; D gene: TRBD1; CDR3 DNA: TGTGCCAGCAGTGAAGCGACAGGGTACACTGAAGCTTTCTTT; CDR3 protein: CASSEATGYTEAFF
J gene: TRBJ1-6; CDR3 length: 14; V gene: TRBV14; clone size: once; D gene: NA; CDR3 DNA: TGTGCCAGCGGGGGGGAATCCTATAATTCACCCCTCCACTTT; CDR3 protein: CASGGESYNSPLHF
J gene: TRBJ1-1; CDR3 length: 11; V gene: TRBV19; clone size: NA; D gene: NA; CDR3 DNA: TGTGCCAGTTCAGCGAACACTGAAGCTTTCTTT; CDR3 protein: CASSANTEAFF
J gene: TRBJ2-1; CDR3 length: 15; V gene: TRBV15; clone size: NA; D gene: NA; CDR3 DNA: TGTGCCACCAGCAGAGTTATTGCACCCTACAATGAGCAGTTCTTC; CDR3 protein: CATSRVIAPYNEQFF
J gene: TRBJ2-7; CDR3 length: 17; V gene: TRBV4-3; clone size: NA; D gene: TRBD2; CDR3 DNA: TGCGCCAGCAGCCAATCCCACGGGACTAGCGGTTCCTACGAGCAGTACTTC; CDR3 protein: CASSQSHGTSGSYEQYF
J gene: TRBJ2-2; CDR3 length: 13; V gene: TRBV30; clone size: NA; D gene: NA; CDR3 DNA: TGTGCCTGGAGTTTGATGGGGACCGGGGAGCTGTTTTTT; CDR3 protein: CAWSLMGTGELFF
J gene: TRBJ2-5; CDR3 length: 14; V gene: TRBV5-4; clone size: NA; D gene: TRBD2; CDR3 DNA: TGTGCCAGCAGCCAACTAGCGGGGGATGAGACCCAGTACTTC; CDR3 protein: CASSQLAGDETQYF
J gene: TRBJ2-3; CDR3 length: 15; V gene: TRBV19; clone size: NA; D gene: TRBD2; CDR3 DNA: TGTGCCAGTAGTATTCTAGCGGGAGTACCAGATACGCAGTATTTT; CDR3 protein: CASSILAGVPDTQYF
J gene: TRBJ2-2; CDR3 length: 18; V gene: TRBV11-2; clone size: NA; D gene: NA; CDR3 DNA: TGTGCCAGCAGCTTAAACAGGGGACTGAAAACGGAATTCGGGGAGCTGTTTTTT; CDR3 protein: CASSLNRGLKTEFGELFF
J gene: TRBJ1-5; CDR3 length: 14; V gene: TRBV10-2; clone size: NA; D gene: TRBD1; CDR3 DNA: TGCGCCAGCAGAGGACAGGGGTTCGATCAGCCCCAGCATTTT; CDR3 protein: CASRGQGFDQPQHF
J gene: TRBJ2-7; CDR3 length: 15; V gene: TRBV5-1; clone size: NA; D gene: NA; CDR3 DNA: TGCGCCAGCGGCTTTCGGCAGACCTCCACGGACGAGCAGTACTTC; CDR3 protein: CASGFRQTSTDEQYF
J gene: TRBJ1-2; CDR3 length: 11; V gene: TRBV6-5; clone size: NA; D gene: NA; CDR3 DNA: TGTGCCAGCAGTTACGGCCGTGGCTACACCTTC; CDR3 protein: CASSYGRGYTF
J gene: TRBJ2-7; CDR3 length: 12; V gene: TRBV5-6; clone size: NA; D gene: NA; CDR3 DNA: TGTGCCAGCAGCTTGTTCTCCTACGAGCAGTACTTC; CDR3 protein: CASSLFSYEQYF
J gene: TRBJ1-4; CDR3 length: 15; V gene: TRBV5-6; clone size: NA; D gene: TRBD1; CDR3 DNA: TGTGCCAGCAGCTCCTGGGACAGGCTTAATGAAAAACTGTTTTTT; CDR3 protein: CASSSWDRLNEKLFF
J gene: TRBJ1-1; CDR3 length: 15; V gene: TRBV6-1; clone size: NA; D gene: NA; CDR3 DNA: TGTGCCAGCAGTGAAGAGGACAGACTAAACACTGAAGCTTTCTTT; CDR3 protein: CASSEEDRLNTEAFF
J gene: TRBJ1-5; CDR3 length: 17; V gene: TRBV19; clone size: NA; D gene: NA; CDR3 DNA: TGTGCCAGTAGTATAGAGGGTGGGGAGTTTGGCAATCAGCCCCAGCATTTT; CDR3 protein: CASSIEGGEFGNQPQHF
J gene: TRBJ2-1; CDR3 length: 19; V gene: TRBV27; clone size: NA; D gene: TRBD2; CDR3 DNA: TGTGCCAGCAGCCCTCTAGCGGGGGGGGCCTGGGCGACGGGCAATGAGCAGTTCTTC; CDR3 protein: CASSPLAGGAWATGNEQFF
J gene: TRBJ1-1; CDR3 length: 14; V gene: TRBV6-5; clone size: NA; D gene: NA; CDR3 DNA: TGTGCCAGCAGCTGGCGAACAGTGAACACTGAAGCTTTCTTT; CDR3 protein: CASSWRTVNTEAFF
J gene: TRBJ2-5; CDR3 length: 21; V gene: TRBV27; clone size: NA; D gene: TRBD1; CDR3 DNA: TGTGCCAGCAGTCTATATCCCCCACGACAGGGGGTCGACCCCCACCAAGAGACCCAGTACTTC; CDR3 protein: CASSLYPPRQGVDPHQETQYF
J gene: TRBJ2-4; CDR3 length: 13; V gene: TRBV6-6; clone size: NA; D gene: NA; CDR3 DNA: TGTGCCAGCAGGAGGGGAGAGGAAAACATTCAGTACTTC; CDR3 protein: CASRRGEENIQYF
J gene: TRBJ1-1; CDR3 length: 12; V gene: TRBV6-1; clone size: once; D gene: TRBD1; CDR3 DNA: TGTGCCAGCTCGGGACAGTCAAGAGAAGCTTTCTTT; CDR3 protein: CASSGQSREAFF
J gene: TRBJ1-1; CDR3 length: 13; V gene: TRBV13; clone size: NA; D gene: NA; CDR3 DNA: TGTGCCAGCAGCTTAGTAACGAACACTGAAGCTTTCTTT; CDR3 protein: CASSLVTNTEAFF
J gene: TRBJ2-2; CDR3 length: 15; V gene: TRBV4-3; clone size: NA; D gene: NA; CDR3 DNA: TGCGCCAGCAGCCAGGACTCCATGGGCACCGGGGAGCTGTTTTTT; CDR3 protein: CASSQDSMGTGELFF
J gene: TRBJ2-1; CDR3 length: 14; V gene: TRBV10-3; clone size: NA; D gene: NA; CDR3 DNA: TGTGCCATCAGTGCAATAGACTCCTACAATGAGCAGTTCTTC; CDR3 protein: CAISAIDSYNEQFF
J gene: TRBJ1-2; CDR3 length: 11; V gene: TRBV28; clone size: NA; D gene: NA; CDR3 DNA: TGTGCCAGCTACAACATGTATGGCTACACCTTC; CDR3 protein: CASYNMYGYTF
J gene: TRBJ2-7; CDR3 length: 14; V gene: TRBV4-3; clone size: NA; D gene: TRBD1; CDR3 DNA: TGCGCCAGCAGCCAACTGACAGGGGCCTACGAGCAGTACTTC; CDR3 protein: CASSQLTGAYEQYF
J gene: TRBJ2-1; CDR3 length: 17; V gene: TRBV6-4; clone size: NA; D gene: TRBD2; CDR3 DNA: TGTGCCAGCAGTTCCGGGACTAGCGGGGGTTCCTACAATGAGCAGTTCTTC; CDR3 protein: CASSSGTSGGSYNEQFF
J gene: TRBJ1-5; CDR3 length: 14; V gene: TRBV30; clone size: NA; D gene: NA; CDR3 DNA: TGTGCCTGGAGTGGCGACAGGCCCAGTCAGCCCCAGCATTTT; CDR3 protein: CAWSGDRPSQPQHF
J gene: TRBJ2-5; CDR3 length: 15; V gene: TRBV9; clone size: NA; D gene: NA; CDR3 DNA: TGTGCCAGCAGCGTAGAGGGATGGGTCGAAGAGACCCAGTACTTC; CDR3 protein: CASSVEGWVEETQYF
J gene: TRBJ1-3; CDR3 length: 19; V gene: TRBV5-6; clone size: NA; D gene: NA; CDR3 DNA: TGTGCCAGCAGGGTACTTCCAGGAAGGGACCGCTGCTCTGGAAACACCATATATTTT; CDR3 protein: CASRVLPGRDRCSGNTIYF
J gene: TRBJ2-1; CDR3 length: 14; V gene: TRBV9; clone size: NA; D gene: NA; CDR3 DNA: TGTGCCAGCAGCGCCAATACCCTGGACAATGAGCAGTTCTTC; CDR3 protein: CASSANTLDNEQFF